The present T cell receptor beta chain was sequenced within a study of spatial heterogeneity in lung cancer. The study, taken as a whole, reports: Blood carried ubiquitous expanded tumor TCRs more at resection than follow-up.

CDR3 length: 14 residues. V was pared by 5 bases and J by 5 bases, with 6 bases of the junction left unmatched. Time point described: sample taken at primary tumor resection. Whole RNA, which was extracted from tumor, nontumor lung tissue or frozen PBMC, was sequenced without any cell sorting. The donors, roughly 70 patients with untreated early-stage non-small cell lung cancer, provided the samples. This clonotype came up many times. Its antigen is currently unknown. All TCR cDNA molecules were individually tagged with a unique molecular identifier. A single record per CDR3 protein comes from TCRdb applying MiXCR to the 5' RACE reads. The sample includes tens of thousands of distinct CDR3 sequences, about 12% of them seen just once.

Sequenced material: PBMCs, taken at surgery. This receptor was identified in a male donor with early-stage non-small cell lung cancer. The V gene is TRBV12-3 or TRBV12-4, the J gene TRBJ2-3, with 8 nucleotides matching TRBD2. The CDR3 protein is CASSPSRGGDTQYF. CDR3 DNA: TGTGCCAGCAGTCCCTCCCGGGGGGGAGATACGCAGTATTTT.